The 19 T cell receptor beta chains below were found in one sample sequenced in a study of cytomegalovirus exposure and HLA in healthy donors. Vbeta (60) and Jbeta (13) primers were used in the PCR. Here immunoSEQ multiplex PCR was the method, and the copy in TCRdb shows in-frame clones only, minus some. This table has 140,000 or so clones, around 72% appearing once. What was sequenced was PBMCs. Every receptor here comes from a man younger than 35 in good health and CMV-seropositive.

This clone was counted only a few times. This CDR3 is also generated by other DNA sequences in the sample. This chain joins TRBV6-5 and TRBJ1-2; D is ambiguous. CDR3 size: 13 residues. V gave up 2 bases and J gave up 5 bases, with 9 bases separating them. The germline gives CDR1 MNHEY, CDR2 SVGAGI. The chain's CDR3 is CASSYQSGYGYTF. The CDR3 DNA is TGTGCCAGCAGTTACCAATCAGGTTATGGCTACACCTTC.

The V gene is TRBV2, the J gene TRBJ2-2; no definite D call. V lost 5 bases and J lost 6, with 4 bases in between. Germline loops: CDR1 SNHLY, CDR2 FYNNEI. The CDR3 is 11 residues long. CDR3: CASSSSGELFF. The CDR3 bases are TGTGCCAGCAGTAGCTCCGGGGAGCTGTTTTTT.

The CDR3 sequence is CASSYHGSRIYEQYF. The CDR3 nucleotides read TGTGCCAGCAGTTATCACGGGAGCAGGATTTACGAGCAGTACTTC. This sequence joins TRBV5-6 and TRBJ2-7, with D possibly being TRBD2 (6 bases). Germline lookup yields CDR1 SGHDT and CDR2 YYEEEE. Trimming pared 5 bases from V and 4 bases from J, leaving 19 bases between. The CDR3 totals 15 residues.

The CDR3 DNA follows: TGTGCCAGCAGCTCACAGGGAACCAGCACAGATACGCAGTATTTT. Its translation: CASSSQGTSTDTQYF. This chain joins TRBV7-2 and TRBJ2-3; TRBD1 is a possible D gene (6 bases). The CDR3 length is 15 residues. V lost 4 bases to trimming and J lost 0 bases, with 11 bases between them. Germline CDR1 and CDR2: SGHTA and FQGNSA.

CDR3 in amino acids: CASNDRRQWEYF. The CDR3, as DNA: TGTGCCAGCAATGATAGGAGGCAATGGGAGTACTTC. The V call is TRBV25-1, the J call TRBJ2-7; tentative D call: TRBD2 (5 bases). Germline CDR1 MGHDK, CDR2 SYGVNS. This CDR3 has 12 residues. V lost 7 bases and J 11 bases, leaving 18 bases between the germline ends.

The chain combines TRBV18 with TRBJ1-1; weak D call: TRBD1 (6 bases). Germline CDR1 and CDR2: KGHSH and LQKENI. CDR3 length equals 16 residues. Between the trimmed V and J ends, which lost 6 bases and 0 bases, there was a span of 17 bases. CDR3 in DNA: TGTGCCAGCTCTCTCAGCCGGACAGCCTTGAACACTGAAGCTTTCTTT. Its translation: CASSLSRTALNTEAFF.

This sequence joins TRBV7-2 and TRBJ1-6; D uncertain. V was shortened by 4 bases and J by 7 bases, with 11 bases between the two germline ends. CDR1 SGHTA and CDR2 FQGNSA come from the germline V gene. This CDR3 contains 14 residues. DNA of the CDR3: TGTGCCAGCAGCTCCGCCGACGGGAATTCACCCCTCCACTTT. Residues: CASSSADGNSPLHF.

The chain has TRBV6-1 and TRBJ2-7, with D maybe TRBD1 (8 bases). Trimming removed 7 bases from V and 5 bases from J, with 15 bases in between. This CDR3 is 13 amino acids long. Germline V lookup: CDR1 MNHNS, CDR2 SASEGT. In nucleotides, the CDR3 is TGTGCCAGCACCTACAGGGGGGGACACGAGCAGTACTTC. This sequence encodes CASTYRGGHEQYF.

The V gene is TRBV5-4, the J gene TRBJ2-3; the match to TRBD2 covers 8 bases. Germline CDR1 and CDR2: SGHNT and YYREEE (reference sequence). Trimming took 4 bases from V and 1 from J; bases not matched to a gene: 8. The CDR3 sequence is 16 residues long. The chain's CDR3 is CASSLFRGGGTDTQYF. The CDR3 nucleotides are TGTGCCAGCAGCCTTTTCCGGGGGGGCGGCACAGATACGCAGTATTTT.

The V and J genes are TRBV29-1 and TRBJ2-4, with D possibly TRBD1 on 5 matching bases. Germline loops: CDR1 SQVTM, CDR2 ANQGSEA. The CDR3 has 15 residues. V gave up 2 bases and J gave up 3 bases, with 14 bases separating them. CDR3 nucleotide sequence: TGCAGCGTTGAATTCTCGGGCAGGGACAAAAACATTCAGTACTTC. This gives the protein CSVEFSGRDKNIQYF.

V and J are TRBV30 and TRBJ1-5, with D perhaps matching TRBD1 (6 bases). This CDR3 spans 13 amino acids. V was cut by 1 base and J by 3 bases, with 7 bases left in between. Germline values: CDR1 GTSNPN, CDR2 SVGIG (reference sequence). This CDR3 is CAWSAGDNQPQHF. DNA of the CDR3: TGTGCCTGGAGTGCAGGGGACAATCAGCCCCAGCATTTT.

This clone has only one observation. The V call is TRBV6-5, the J call TRBJ1-4; TRBD1 aligns across 8 bases. J was trimmed by 11 bases and V by 6 bases; bases with no gene match: 11. CDR1 is MNHEY, CDR2 SVGAGI, per germline. The CDR3 covers 14 residues. As DNA, the CDR3 is TGTGCCAGCAGACCCGGACAGGGCTCGGGGAAACTGTTTTTT. This codes for CASRPGQGSGKLFF.

For this clone: Other DNA sequences in this specimen translate into the identical CDR3. The chain employs TRBV6-4 and TRBJ1-5, with 8 bases lining up with TRBD1. V was pared by 5 bases and J by 4 bases, with 7 bases of the junction left unmatched. The CDR3 is 15 amino acids. CDR1 and CDR2 (germline): MRHNA, SNTAGT. The CDR3 bases are TGTGCCAGCAGTCCTGACAGGGGAGCGAATCAGCCCCAGCATTTT. It codes for CASSPDRGANQPQHF.

CDR3 amino acids: CASSLSTSGIYEQYF. The DNA of the CDR3 is TGTGCCAGCAGCTTATCAACTAGCGGGATATACGAGCAGTACTTC. The chain joins TRBV11-2 to TRBJ2-7; 10 bases map to TRBD2. Germline-derived CDR1 and CDR2 are SGHAT and FQNNGV. V shed 2 bases, J shed 4 bases, and the junction held 5 bases outside the gene matches. The CDR3 spans 15 residues.

This chain joins TRBV4-2 and TRBJ1-1; a possible D gene is TRBD1 (5 bases). Germline V lookup: CDR1 LGHNA, CDR2 YNFKEQ. The CDR3 loop spans 16 amino acids. The ends were cut back, 2 bases at V and 4 bases at J, with 17 bases in the middle. The CDR3 nucleotides are TGTGCCAGCAGCCAATCTTTTGGGGCGGAGAGCACTGAAGCTTTCTTT. Translated: CASSQSFGAESTEAFF.

The gene calls are TRBV11-2 and TRBJ2-5, with unresolved D. The CDR3 has 15 amino acids. The germline V gene has CDR1 SGHAT and CDR2 FQNNGV. Trimming left V 2 bases short and J 3 bases short, with 13 bases between. CDR3 loop: CASSLSGKVEETQYF. The CDR3 nucleotides read TGTGCCAGCAGCTTATCAGGAAAGGTGGAAGAGACCCAGTACTTC.

Only one count was recorded for this clone. This sequence joins TRBV5-1 and TRBJ2-3; D is undetermined. Trimming shortened V by 0 bases and J by 0 bases, and 14 bases separated the two germline ends. Germline V CDR1 and CDR2: SGHRS, YFSETQ. The CDR3 consists of 17 residues. In DNA, the CDR3 is TGCGCCAGCAGCTTGGATTGGTCACAGCTTAGCACAGATACGCAGTATTTT. This encodes CASSLDWSQLSTDTQYF.

Of note for this clone: The same CDR3 arises from other DNA sequences in this sample as well. The chain has TRBV7-9 and TRBJ1-6; 7 bases are shared with TRBD1. The germline CDR1 and CDR2 sequences are SEHNR and FQNEAQ (reference sequence). The CDR3 totals 16 residues. After removal of 5 bases from V and 8 bases from J, the junction contained 12 bases not matched to a gene. Here the CDR3 DNA reads TGTGCCAGCAGCACAGGGACAGCCCCGGTGGATTCACCCCTCCACTTT. Translated: CASSTGTAPVDSPLHF.

A few counts support this clone. The chain combines TRBV20-1 with TRBJ2-7; 7 nucleotides agree with TRBD1. The CDR3 is 11 amino acids. Germline V lookup: CDR1 DFQATT, CDR2 SNEGSKA (reference sequence). V lost 7 bases and J lost 5; bases outside the gene matches: 5. This CDR3 reads CSVTGLNEQYF. CDR3 nucleotides: TGCAGTGTGACAGGGCTGAACGAGCAGTACTTC.